One and the same sample provided the 9 T cell receptor beta chains below, sequenced in a study of shared clonotypes between healthy human individuals (dated by TCRdb to about 2020). Libraries came from the immunoSEQ multiplex PCR assay. TCRdb stores this immuneACCESS table with in-frame sequences only. Part of the clones is absent; in the studies checked, under half of the shortfall reflects unresolved V genes, and no reason is known for the rest. The sample profile shows roughly 1.4 million clones; approximately 98.5% of them were found once. Over 0.3% of the sample is taken by the ten largest. The sample was naive CD4+ T cells sorted from blood. Read against the paper, the sample's cell subset or site label means: CD45RA+ positively selected. The receptors were sampled from a man aged 25-40 years in good health.

This rearrangement joins TRBV18 to TRBJ2-5; 8 bases are shared with TRBD1. Per germline, CDR1 KGHSH and CDR2 LQKENI. This CDR3 comprises 13 residues. J was trimmed by 3 bases and V by 5 bases; bases with no gene match: 2. Written as DNA, the CDR3 is TGTGCCAGCTCAAAGACAGGGGAAGAGACCCAGTACTTC. Its translation is CASSKTGEETQYF.

The chain employs TRBV6-5 and TRBJ2-3, with a weak D call TRBD2 (7 bases). This CDR3 spans 16 amino acids. The germline V gene has CDR1 MNHEY and CDR2 SVGAGI. V was clipped by 2 bases and J by 2 bases, with 14 bases between them. The CDR3 loop is CASSYDRTRLTDTQYF. The CDR3 coding sequence is TGTGCCAGCAGTTACGACAGGACTAGGCTCACAGATACGCAGTATTTT.

The chain couples TRBV6-5 to TRBJ2-1; no firm D call. Germline-derived CDR1 and CDR2 are MNHEY and SVGAGI. CDR3 size: 11 residues. V lost 5 bases to trimming and J lost 6 bases, with 5 bases between them. The CDR3 is CASSKLNEQFF. The CDR3 nucleotides are TGTGCCAGCAGTAAACTCAATGAGCAGTTCTTC.

The chain has TRBV9 and TRBJ2-7, with TRBD1 identical over 8 bases. The germline V gene has CDR1 SGDLS and CDR2 YYNGEE. The CDR3 has 16 amino acids. V lost 0 bases, J lost 6 bases, and 11 bases stayed unmatched. The CDR3 nucleotides read TGTGCCAGCAGCGTAGGCCCCCGGACAGGGCAAGGCGAGCAGTACTTC. This translates into CASSVGPRTGQGEQYF.

This chain joins TRBV7-2 and TRBJ2-3; D unclear. The CDR3 loop spans 13 amino acids. Germline V lookup: CDR1 SGHTA, CDR2 FQGNSA. Trimming removed 2 bases at V and 6 bases at J, with 9 bases between. The CDR3 coding sequence is TGTGCCAGCAGCTTAAAGGTGGTGGATACGCAGTATTTT. Its protein product is CASSLKVVDTQYF.

The chain is built from TRBV6-5 and TRBJ2-3; no reliable D call. CDR3 length: 14 residues. Germline V CDR1 and CDR2: MNHEY, SVGAGI. Between the trimmed V and J ends, which lost 0 bases and 2 bases, there was a span of 6 bases. The CDR3 is CASSYSKVTDTQYF. CDR3 sequence (DNA): TGTGCCAGCAGTTACTCGAAGGTCACAGATACGCAGTATTTT.

The chain has TRBV20-1 and TRBJ1-1, with D unresolved. From germline, CDR1 is DFQATT and CDR2 SNEGSKA (reference sequence). The CDR3 runs to 11 residues. Trimming pared 4 bases from V and 8 bases from J, leaving 11 bases between. The CDR3 protein is CSATIGWEAFF. The CDR3 DNA reads as TGCAGTGCTACGATAGGGTGGGAAGCTTTCTTT.

V is TRBV11-2 and J is TRBJ2-7; D is unresolved. Germline CDR1 is SGHAT and CDR2 is FQNNGV. V shed 0 bases and J shed 2 bases, with 5 bases lying between them. The CDR3 extends over 13 amino acids. CDR3 sequence reads: CASSLDLAYEQYF. CDR3 bases: TGTGCCAGCAGCTTAGATTTGGCCTACGAGCAGTACTTC.

This chain joins TRBV11-2 and TRBJ1-2; D possibly corresponds to TRBD1 (6 bases). The V end was cut by 8 bases, the J end by 2 bases, with 18 bases between. Looked up from germline, CDR1 is SGHAT and CDR2 is FQNNGV. The CDR3 runs to 15 residues. CDR3 sequence: CASVGEGHWNYGYTF. For the CDR3, the DNA is TGTGCCAGCGTGGGGGAGGGACATTGGAACTATGGCTACACCTTC.